The 32 T cell receptor beta chains in this list originate from one sample, sequenced in a study of neurological immune-mediated disorders. TCRdb reprocessed the 5' RACE reads via MiXCR and lists one record per CDR3 protein. The table includes about 66,000 distinct CDR3 sequences, around 3.7% detected once. Input material: PBMCs. All receptors derive from a man aged 35 to 55 with multiple sclerosis.

This clonotype was counted ten times or more. J is TRBJ2-5 and V is TRBV13, with D maybe TRBD1 (6 bases). Germline V lookup: CDR1 PRHDT, CDR2 FYEKMQ (reference sequence). CDR3 size: 15 residues. V was pared by 2 bases and J by 0 bases, with 10 bases between. CDR3 DNA sequence: TGTGCCAGCAGCTTAATCCGGGACAACCAAGAGACCCAGTACTTC. Protein: CASSLIRDNQETQYF. The full variable domain, with the rest looked up from reference TRBV13 and TRBJ2-5, is AAGVIQSPRHLIKEKRETATLKCYPIPRHDTVYWYQQGPGQDPQFLISFYEKMQSDKGSIPDRFSAQQFSDYHSELNMSSLELGDSALYFCASSLIRDNQETQYFGPGTRLLVL.

This clonotype has a count of ten or more. The rearrangement joins TRBV20-1 to TRBJ2-3; possible D gene TRBD2, 7 bases. Trimming removed 3 bases from V and 1 base from J, with 11 bases in between. The V gene's germline CDR1 is DFQATT and CDR2 SNEGSKA (reference sequence). The CDR3 extends over 14 amino acids. CDR3 loop: CSASRGAGTDTQYF. CDR3 coding DNA: TGCAGTGCTAGCCGGGGGGCCGGCACAGATACGCAGTATTTT.

This clonotype was counted many times. CDR3: CSAETSGNIQYF. CDR3 DNA sequence: TGCAGTGCTGAGACTAGCGGAAACATTCAGTACTTC. The gene calls are TRBV20-1 and TRBJ2-4; TRBD2 aligns across 9 bases. The germline CDR1 and CDR2 sequences are DFQATT and SNEGSKA (reference sequence). The CDR3 loop spans 12 amino acids. Germline trimming cut 5 bases from V and 6 bases from J; bases unmatched to any gene: 2.

This clonotype was detected many times. The CDR3 sequence: CASSFMHTGELFF. CDR3 nucleotides: TGTGCCAGCAGTTTCATGCACACCGGGGAGCTGTTTTTT. This chain connects TRBV12-3 or TRBV12-4 to TRBJ2-2, with no clear D. The CDR3 totals 13 residues. V was clipped by 3 bases and J by 3 bases, with 5 bases between them.

There are many counts of this clonotype. V usage is TRBV19 and J usage is TRBJ2-3; D gene unclear. The V and J ends lost 4 bases and 1 base respectively, with 9 bases between them. The CDR3 runs to 14 residues. Germline CDR1 and CDR2: LNHDA and SQIVND (reference sequence). CDR3 DNA sequence: TGTGCCAGTAGTAAACCAACAGGCACAGATACGCAGTATTTT. Translating gives CASSKPTGTDTQYF.

This clonotype has ten or more counts. The CDR3 nucleotides read TGTGCCATCAGAGATGGGAGCCGCCCTCCTCTCACCTTC. This encodes CAIRDGSRPPLTF. J is TRBJ1-2 and V is TRBV10-3; D unresolved. This CDR3 comprises 13 residues. Germline CDR1 is ENHRY and CDR2 is SYGVKD. Trimming took off 6 bases at V and 13 bases at J, with 21 bases between the two ends.

This clonotype was counted at least ten times. This chain uses TRBV12-3 or TRBV12-4 with TRBJ2-7; TRBD1 matches 12 bases. After removal of 5 bases from V and 6 bases from J, the junction contained 14 bases not matched to a gene. This CDR3 spans 17 amino acids. The CDR3 region is CASSVKALGTGGTEQYF. The CDR3 coding sequence is TGTGCCAGCAGTGTAAAGGCTCTCGGGACAGGGGGCACCGAGCAGTACTTC.

The rearrangement links TRBV18 to TRBJ2-3; 8 bases line up with TRBD2. Losses at the gene ends were 2 bases for V and 2 bases for J; bases not matched to a gene: 6. Germline loops: CDR1 KGHSH, CDR2 LQKENI. The CDR3 has 16 residues. The CDR3 spells CASSPLISGNTDTQYF. For the CDR3, the DNA is TGTGCCAGCTCACCATTGATTAGCGGGAACACAGATACGCAGTATTTT.

This clonotype was seen many times. The rearrangement uses TRBV7-8 and TRBJ1-6; TRBD1 agrees at 8 bases. The CDR3 is made up of 16 amino acids. V lost 5 bases and J lost 5; bases outside the gene matches: 8. CDR1 is SGHVS, CDR2 FQNEAQ, per germline. The CDR3 sequence is CASSRIGQGDNSPLHF. CDR3 nucleotide sequence: TGTGCCAGCAGCCGAATTGGACAGGGCGATAATTCACCCCTCCACTTT. Full variable domain (rest looked up from reference TRBV7-8 and TRBJ1-6): GAGVSQSPRYKVAKRGQDVALRCDPISGHVSLFWYQQALGQGPEFLTYFQNEAQLDKSGLPSDRFFAERPEGSVSTLKIQRTQQEDSAVYLCASSRIGQGDNSPLHFGNGTRLTVT.

This clonotype appeared many times. The chain joins TRBV19 to TRBJ1-1; possibly TRBD1 for D (5 bases). From germline, CDR1 is LNHDA and CDR2 SQIVND (reference sequence). V was clipped by 4 bases and J by 7 bases, with 25 bases between them. This CDR3 comprises 17 residues. The CDR3 spells CASSRHAREDRVDEAFF. The CDR3 bases are TGTGCCAGTAGTAGACATGCCAGGGAGGACCGGGTTGATGAAGCTTTCTTT. Looking up the rest from reference TRBV19 and TRBJ1-1 gives the full variable domain: DGGITQSPKYLFRKEGQNVTLSCEQNLNHDAMYWYRQDPGQGLRLIYYSQIVNDFQKGDIAEGYSVSREKKESFPLTVTSAQKNPTAFYLCASSRHAREDRVDEAFFGQGTRLTVV.

At least ten counts were recorded for this clonotype. The V and J genes are TRBV27 and TRBJ2-1; 9 positions agree with TRBD2. The CDR3 length is 15 residues. Germline CDR1 reads MNHEY; CDR2 reads SMNVEV (reference sequence). V shed 6 bases, J shed 7 bases, and the junction held 10 bases outside the gene matches. CDR3 bases: TGTGCCAGCAGCATTAGCGGGAGCCCCGGAAATGAGCAGTTCTTC. Amino acids: CASSISGSPGNEQFF.

This clonotype was observed at least ten times. The chain carries TRBV7-9 and TRBJ1-1; 9 bases are a match to TRBD1. After removal of 5 bases from V and 4 bases from J, the junction contained 8 bases not matched to a gene. Germline V gives CDR1 SEHNR, CDR2 FQNEAQ (reference sequence). The CDR3 spans 15 residues. The CDR3: CASSPTTGGFTEAFF. The CDR3 coding sequence is TGTGCCAGCAGCCCGACAACAGGGGGCTTCACTGAAGCTTTCTTT. Based on the CDR3 plus reference TRBV7-9 and TRBJ1-1, the full variable domain is DTGVSQNPRHKITKRGQNVTFRCDPISEHNRLYWYRQTLGQGPEFLTYFQNEAQLEKSRLLSDRFSAERPKGSFSTLEIQRTEQGDSAMYLCASSPTTGGFTEAFFGQGTRLTVV.

This clonotype has at least ten counts. The chain combines TRBV5-1 with TRBJ1-1; D is unresolved. The germline V gene has CDR1 SGHRS and CDR2 YFSETQ. V lost 0 bases and J lost 0, with 9 bases in between. The CDR3 is 15 amino acids. CDR3 region: CASSLVNSVNTEAFF. Here the CDR3 DNA reads TGCGCCAGCAGCTTGGTTAACAGTGTGAACACTGAAGCTTTCTTT.

This clonotype has ten or more counts. The CDR3 DNA reads as TGTGCCAGCAGCTTATGGCCCGTGACTACTAATGAAAAACTGTTTTTT. Translated, it gives CASSLWPVTTNEKLFF. The chain joins TRBV7-9 to TRBJ1-4; D gene ambiguous. Trimming left V 2 bases short and J 2 bases short, with 12 bases between. The CDR3 has 16 amino acids. Germline assignment: CDR1 SEHNR and CDR2 FQNEAQ (reference sequence).

The table lists this clonotype with many counts. V gene TRBV5-1 combines with J gene TRBJ2-3; D remains ambiguous. This CDR3 is built from 15 residues. Between the trimmed V and J ends, which lost 4 bases and 2 bases, there was a span of 14 bases. The V gene's germline CDR1 is SGHRS and CDR2 YFSETQ. This chain's CDR3 is CASSPLPGATDTQYF. In nucleotides, the CDR3 is TGCGCCAGCAGCCCCCTCCCCGGAGCCACAGATACGCAGTATTTT.

Worth noting for this clonotype: The junction shows a germline mismatch at one end, possibly a read error. J is TRBJ2-2 and V is TRBV9; 8 nucleotides agree with TRBD2. Per the germline V gene, CDR1 is SGDLS and CDR2 is YYNGEE. The CDR3 runs to 15 residues. CDR3 nucleotides: TGTGCCAACAGCGTCAGCGGGAGGAACACCGGGGAGCTGTTTTTT. This sequence encodes CANSVSGRNTGELFF.

There are many counts of this clonotype. The rearrangement joins TRBV5-5 to TRBJ2-5; 8 bases are a match to TRBD2. CDR1 SGHKS and CDR2 YYEKEE come from the germline V gene (reference sequence). J gave up 5 bases and V 3 bases, and 9 bases lay outside the gene matches. The CDR3 is 15 amino acids. The CDR3 reads CASSSGLVLSETQYF. The CDR3 DNA reads TGTGCCAGCAGCTCGGGACTAGTGTTATCGGAGACCCAGTACTTC.

There are many counts of this clonotype. The chain couples TRBV11-2 to TRBJ2-5, with 10 nucleotides matching TRBD2. Germline CDR1 and CDR2: SGHAT and FQNNGV. The CDR3 totals 17 residues. After removal of 0 bases from V and 5 bases from J, the junction contained 9 bases not matched to a gene. CDR3 in amino acids: CASSLDLPSGRRETQYF. The DNA for the CDR3 is TGTGCCAGCAGCTTAGATCTTCCTAGCGGGAGAAGGGAGACCCAGTACTTC.

This clonotype was counted only a few times. The chain recombines TRBV20-1 with TRBJ1-1, with 7 bases identical to TRBD1. The CDR3 extends over 14 amino acids. V was pared by 0 bases and J by 2 bases, with 3 bases of the junction left unmatched. The V gene's germline CDR1 is DFQATT and CDR2 SNEGSKA (reference sequence). The CDR3 sequence: CSARDGTANTEAFF. DNA of the CDR3: TGCAGTGCTAGAGATGGGACAGCTAACACTGAAGCTTTCTTT.

The sample holds many counts of this clonotype. V and J are TRBV7-9 and TRBJ2-5; 7 positions match TRBD1. The CDR3 runs 14 residues. Germline loops: CDR1 SEHNR, CDR2 FQNEAQ (reference sequence). After removal of 5 bases from V and 4 bases from J, the junction contained 7 bases not matched to a gene. The CDR3 spells CASSPRTGGETQYF. In nucleotides, the CDR3 is TGTGCCAGCAGCCCCCGGACAGGCGGAGAGACCCAGTACTTC.

This clonotype was found many times. This chain joins TRBV5-4 and TRBJ2-5; TRBD2 might be the D (6 bases). Trimming left V 0 bases short and J 5 bases short, with 11 bases between. Germline lookup yields CDR1 SGHNT and CDR2 YYREEE (reference sequence). There are 14 residues in the CDR3. The CDR3 spells CASSLAGGSETQYF. The CDR3 nucleotides are TGTGCCAGCAGCTTGGCCGGAGGGTCGGAGACCCAGTACTTC.

This clonotype has ten or more counts. The CDR3 reads CSARGGDSYNEQFF. CDR3 bases: TGCAGTGCTAGAGGGGGAGACTCCTACAATGAGCAGTTCTTC. J is TRBJ2-1 and V is TRBV20-1; D is possibly TRBD2 (5 bases). This CDR3 is 14 amino acids long. The ends were cut back, 1 base at V and 0 bases at J, with 7 bases in the middle. CDR1 DFQATT and CDR2 SNEGSKA come from the germline V gene (reference sequence).

This clonotype was seen ten or more times. CDR3 bases: TGTGCCAGCAGTCTAGTTTGGGGCGCGGAGACCCAGTACTTC. The encoded protein is CASSLVWGAETQYF. The chain couples TRBV27 to TRBJ2-5; TRBD1 is a possible D gene (5 bases). The CDR3 totals 14 residues. Trimming stripped 5 bases from V and 5 bases from J, with 15 bases between. Germline-derived CDR1 and CDR2 are MNHEY and SMNVEV (reference sequence).

This clonotype was counted many times. This chain uses TRBV12-3 or TRBV12-4 with TRBJ1-2; no reliable D call. The CDR3 has 15 residues. V gave up 7 bases and J gave up 4 bases, with 19 bases separating them. In DNA, the CDR3 is TGTGCCAGCACCAAAGGGTCCGCAGGCATCTATGGCTACACCTTC. This encodes CASTKGSAGIYGYTF.

This clonotype was observed many times. The chain uses TRBV3-1 and TRBJ2-3; D could derive from TRBD1 or TRBD2 (6 bases each). This CDR3 spans 16 amino acids. Looked up from germline, CDR1 is LGHDT and CDR2 is YNNKEL (reference sequence). Trimming cost V 1 base and J 2 bases, with 13 bases left between them. CDR3 sequence: CASSQVGGGSTDTQYF. The CDR3 coding sequence is TGTGCCAGCAGCCAAGTAGGAGGGGGTTCCACAGATACGCAGTATTTT.

This chain joins TRBV6-1 and TRBJ1-2; unclear D gene. Germline V lookup: CDR1 MNHNS, CDR2 SASEGT. V lost 1 base, J lost 1 base, and 7 bases lay in between. CDR3 length: 14 residues. The CDR3 region has the DNA TGTGCCAGCAGTGAAGACGGGATTAACTATGGCTACACCTTC. It encodes CASSEDGINYGYTF.

The table lists this clonotype with many counts. The chain carries TRBV5-1 and TRBJ1-2; a weak D match, TRBD1 (5 bases). The CDR3 is 12 residues long. Germline CDR1 reads SGHRS; CDR2 reads YFSETQ. Trimming removed 4 bases at V and 6 bases at J, with 10 bases between. CDR3 protein: CASSPGTDGYTF. The DNA of the CDR3 is TGCGCCAGCAGCCCCGGGACCGATGGCTACACCTTC.

This clonotype has a count of ten or more. The chain recombines TRBV7-2 with TRBJ1-5; the match to TRBD1 covers 9 bases. The CDR3 loop spans 17 amino acids. CDR1 and CDR2 (germline): SGHTA, FQGNSA. V shed 4 bases, J shed 4 bases, and the junction held 11 bases outside the gene matches. CDR3 amino acids: CASSSGTGSRRNQPQHF. CDR3 sequence (DNA): TGTGCCAGCAGCTCCGGGACAGGGAGTCGACGAAATCAGCCCCAGCATTTT.

This clonotype has a handful of counts. This may be a read error, as it is one base from a much larger clone. This chain joins TRBV5-1 and TRBJ2-5; 11 bases are a match to TRBD1. CDR3 length: 16 residues. Germline loops: CDR1 SGHRS, CDR2 YFSETQ. The CDR3 is CASSLAGTGGQGTQYF. The CDR3 nucleotides are TGCGCCAGCAGCTTGGCCGGGACAGGGGGACAAGGGACCCAGTACTTC.

This clonotype was recorded many times. The chain has TRBV5-1 and TRBJ2-5; 7 nucleotides match TRBD1. The length of the CDR3 is 14 residues. In germline, CDR1 is SGHRS, CDR2 YFSETQ. V was clipped by 4 bases and J by 0 bases; unmatched bases: 3. The CDR3 here is CASSTGAYQETQYF. The CDR3 DNA sequence: TGCGCCAGCAGCACAGGGGCGTACCAAGAGACCCAGTACTTC.

At least ten counts were recorded for this clonotype. V is TRBV12-3 or TRBV12-4 and J is TRBJ1-6; D unresolved. The CDR3 extends over 12 amino acids. The germline V and J ends were trimmed by 4 bases and 13 bases, with 11 bases remaining between them. The CDR3 spells CASSSGSGPLHF. The CDR3 nucleotides read TGTGCCAGCAGTTCCGGGTCTGGGCCCCTCCACTTT.

This clonotype was counted ten times or more. This chain joins TRBV5-1 and TRBJ2-5, with TRBD2 matching 8 bases. The germline CDR1 and CDR2 sequences are SGHRS and YFSETQ. V lost 3 bases to trimming and J lost 5 bases; unmatched junction nucleotides: 12. The CDR3 contains 16 residues. The CDR3 protein is CASSSLASASGETQYF. CDR3 bases: TGCGCCAGCAGCTCCCTGGCCTCGGCTAGCGGGGAGACCCAGTACTTC.